The 10 T cell receptor beta chains below were found in one sample sequenced in a study of T cell responses to AZD1222 COVID-19 vaccine. Only in-frame clones appear in the TCRdb table, and some are missing; sequencing was by immunoSEQ multiplex PCR. Altogether 65,000 to 85,000 clones are present, roughly 85% being singletons, with the ten largest covering about 12%. Sequenced material: peripheral blood, taken on day 0 of AZD1222 vaccination. The receptors were sampled from an adult in good health.

V gene TRBV7-2 combines with J gene TRBJ2-2; D not certain. The CDR3 is made up of 15 amino acids. In germline, CDR1 is SGHTA, CDR2 FQGNSA. Deletions cut 1 base from V and 6 bases from J, with 12 bases between. CDR3 in amino acids: CASSLGLLTAGELFF. CDR3 nucleotide sequence: TGTGCCAGCAGCTTAGGGCTCCTAACGGCCGGGGAGCTGTTTTTT.

The chain has TRBV19 and TRBJ2-3; 12 positions match TRBD1. Trimming removed 6 bases from V and 9 bases from J; junction bases left unmatched: 10. There are 15 residues in the CDR3. CDR1 is LNHDA and CDR2 is SQIVND in the germline V gene (reference sequence). The CDR3 DNA follows: TGTGCCAGTAGCTCCGTCCCGGGACAGGGGGCCACGCAGTATTTT. Its translation is CASSSVPGQGATQYF.

CDR3 region: CASSPDRGEGYTF. The CDR3 DNA reads TGTGCCAGCAGTCCGGACAGGGGCGAGGGCTACACCTTC. The J gene is TRBJ1-2, the V gene TRBV28; 9 bases line up with TRBD1. Germline trimming cut 5 bases from V and 8 bases from J; bases unmatched to any gene: 6. The CDR3 sequence is 13 residues long. Germline V CDR1 and CDR2: MDHEN, SYDVKM.

The CDR3 nucleotides are TGTGCCAGCAGCTTGCTAGGGGGACCAGTCAATCAGCCCCAGCATTTT. Protein product: CASSLLGGPVNQPQHF. This chain links TRBV5-5 with TRBJ1-5; TRBD1 is a possible D gene (6 bases). CDR1 SGHKS and CDR2 YYEKEE come from the germline V gene (reference sequence). The CDR3 is 16 amino acids. Trimming removed 1 base at V and 3 bases at J, with 14 bases between.

The chain links TRBV6-2 or TRBV6-3 to TRBJ1-5; 12 nucleotides align to TRBD1. CDR1 MNHEY and CDR2 SVGEGT come from the germline V gene. This CDR3 spans 16 amino acids. The V segment lost 3 bases and the J segment 4 bases; nucleotides outside the gene matches: 4. Written as DNA, the CDR3 is TGTGCCAGCAGTTATGGGGACAGGGGGCTTAATCAGCCCCAGCATTTT. As protein: CASSYGDRGLNQPQHF.

V is TRBV12-3 or TRBV12-4 and J is TRBJ2-7; D possibly corresponds to TRBD1 (5 bases). V was pared by 8 bases and J by 4 bases, with 12 bases between. CDR3 length equals 12 residues. The CDR3 nucleotides are TGTGCCAGCCTGGGGCGGAAATACGAGCAGTACTTC. It specifies CASLGRKYEQYF.

The genes are TRBV7-2 and TRBJ2-3, with TRBD1 matching over 7 bases. V gave up 2 bases and J gave up 8 bases; unmatched junction bases: 10. Germline values: CDR1 SGHTA, CDR2 FQGNSA. The CDR3 totals 15 residues. The CDR3 nucleotides are TGTGCCAGCAGCTTAACGCAGGGGGTCTATCCTACGCAGTATTTT. Translation gives CASSLTQGVYPTQYF.

The rearrangement uses TRBV7-3 and TRBJ1-2; TRBD1 matches at 12 bases. This CDR3 has 15 amino acids. Unmatched junction bases numbered 4, after V lost 2 bases and J lost 6 bases. Germline V gives CDR1 SGHTA, CDR2 FQGTGA. For the CDR3, the DNA is TGTGCCAGCAGCTTATTGGGACAGGGGGCTGATGGCTACACCTTC. It codes for CASSLLGQGADGYTF. The variable domain in full, with the rest retrieved from reference TRBV7-3 and TRBJ1-2, is GAGVSQTPSNKVTEKGKYVELRCDPISGHTALYWYRQSLGQGPEFLIYFQGTGAADDSGLPNDRFFAVRPEGSVSTLKIQRTERGDSAVYLCASSLLGQGADGYTFGSGTRLTVV.

V is TRBV19 and J is TRBJ1-1; D unresolved. The CDR3 length is 14 residues. The germline gives CDR1 LNHDA, CDR2 SQIVND (reference sequence). Trimming removed 3 bases at V and 6 bases at J, with 14 bases between. In nucleotides, the CDR3 is TGTGCCAGTAGTATCCAGCTACGAATGGCTGAAGCTTTCTTT. Translating it yields CASSIQLRMAEAFF.

The rearrangement uses TRBV5-1 and TRBJ2-3; the match to TRBD1 covers 8 bases. V lost 0 bases to trimming and J lost 5 bases; unmatched junction nucleotides: 8. The CDR3 covers 16 residues. Germline CDR1 reads SGHRS; CDR2 reads YFSETQ. CDR3 sequence (DNA): TGCGCCAGCAGCTTGGCAGGACAGGGAAGGGTAGATACGCAGTATTTT. Residues: CASSLAGQGRVDTQYF.